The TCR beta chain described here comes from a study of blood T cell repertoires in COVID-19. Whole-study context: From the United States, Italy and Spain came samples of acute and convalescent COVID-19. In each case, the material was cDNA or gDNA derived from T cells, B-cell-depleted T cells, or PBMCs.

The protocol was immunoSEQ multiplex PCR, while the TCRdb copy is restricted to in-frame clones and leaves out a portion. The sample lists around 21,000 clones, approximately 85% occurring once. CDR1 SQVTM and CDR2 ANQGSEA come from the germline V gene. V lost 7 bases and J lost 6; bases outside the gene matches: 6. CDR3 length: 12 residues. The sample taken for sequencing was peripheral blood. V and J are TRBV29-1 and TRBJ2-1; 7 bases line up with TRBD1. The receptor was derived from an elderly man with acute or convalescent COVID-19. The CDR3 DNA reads TGCAGCGCGACAGGGTCCCTCAATGAGCAGTTCTTC. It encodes CSATGSLNEQFF.